The next 20 T cell receptor beta chains were all read from a single sample in a study of cytomegalovirus exposure and HLA in healthy donors. It was with 60 Vbeta and 13 Jbeta primers that the PCR ran. The assay was immunoSEQ multiplex PCR, and TCRdb's table has in-frame clones only and misses some. The sample contains about 93,000 clones, over 65% of which appear only once. Sequencing input: PBMCs. These receptors were taken from a man in his fifties or sixties in good health and CMV-seronegative.

V is TRBV6-5 and J is TRBJ1-5; a possible D gene is TRBD1 (6 bases). From germline, CDR1 is MNHEY and CDR2 SVGAGI. The CDR3 runs 15 residues. The V and J ends lost 6 bases and 0 bases respectively, with 12 bases between them. CDR3 loop: CASRRGGGSNQPQHF. As DNA, the CDR3 is TGTGCCAGCAGACGAGGGGGGGGTAGCAATCAGCCCCAGCATTTT.

The chain links TRBV11-2 to TRBJ2-2; the D gene is possibly TRBD2 (5 bases). The V gene's germline CDR1 is SGHAT and CDR2 FQNNGV. The CDR3 covers 14 residues. V was pared by 1 base and J by 4 bases, with 7 bases between. Here the CDR3 DNA reads TGTGCCAGCAGCTTAGGAGGGAGCACCGGGGAGCTGTTTTTT. Its protein product is CASSLGGSTGELFF. Combining the CDR3 with reference TRBV11-2 and TRBJ2-2 gives the whole variable domain EAGVAQSPRYKIIEKRQSVAFWCNPISGHATLYWYQQILGQGPKLLIQFQNNGVVDDSQLPKDRFSAERLKGVDSTLKIQPAKLEDSAVYLCASSLGGSTGELFFGEGSRLTVL.

This clone was picked up a small number of times. The rearrangement joins TRBV7-3 to TRBJ2-1; D is unclear. Germline CDR1 SGHTA, CDR2 FQGTGA. Deletions cut 1 base from V and 8 bases from J, with 15 bases between. This CDR3 has 15 amino acids. The CDR3 DNA is TGTGCCAGCAGCTTAAATTTAGCTAGTGGAGATGAGCAGTTCTTC. It encodes CASSLNLASGDEQFF.

V usage is TRBV2 and J usage is TRBJ2-5; the D gene is possibly TRBD1 (6 bases). The CDR3 runs 14 residues. V was pared by 7 bases and J by 4 bases, with 16 bases between. The germline CDR1 and CDR2 sequences are SNHLY and FYNNEI. For the CDR3, the DNA is TGTGCCAGCACCCGGGTAGGGGGACGAGAGACCCAGTACTTC. Its translation is CASTRVGGRETQYF. The variable domain in full, with the rest retrieved from reference TRBV2 and TRBJ2-5, is EPEVTQTPSHQVTQMGQEVILRCVPISNHLYFYWYRQILGQKVEFLVSFYNNEISEKSEIFDDQFSVERPDGSNFTLKIRSTKLEDSAMYFCASTRVGGRETQYFGPGTRLLVL.

This clone was seen a few times. V is TRBV6-1 and J is TRBJ1-5, with 8 bases identical to TRBD1. CDR3 length: 16 amino acids. Germline V gene data show CDR1 as MNHNS and CDR2 as SASEGT. The trim removed 3 bases at V and 2 bases at J, leaving 6 bases unmatched. CDR3 DNA: TGTGCCAGCAGTGATGGACAGGGAGAAGGCAATCAGCCCCAGCATTTT. Amino acids: CASSDGQGEGNQPQHF.

V usage is TRBV2 and J usage is TRBJ1-4; 7 bases are shared with TRBD1. Losses at the gene ends were 4 bases for V and 8 bases for J; bases not matched to a gene: 7. This CDR3 is built from 14 residues. CDR1 is SNHLY and CDR2 is FYNNEI in the germline V gene. The CDR3, as DNA: TGTGCCAGCAGTGCGCAGGGGGTGAGCGAAAAACTGTTTTTT. This translates into CASSAQGVSEKLFF.

This clone was counted a few times. The chain joins TRBV28 to TRBJ1-4; D may be TRBD1 (6 bases). V was cut by 8 bases and J by 3 bases, with 10 bases left in between. Per germline, CDR1 MDHEN and CDR2 SYDVKM. This CDR3 comprises 13 residues. The CDR3 region is CASRTESNEKLFF. Written as DNA, the CDR3 is TGTGCCAGCCGGACAGAATCTAATGAAAAACTGTTTTTT.

This sequence joins TRBV10-3 and TRBJ2-2; 10 bases match TRBD2. The J segment lost 8 bases and the V segment lost 3 bases, leaving 6 bases of the junction unmatched. The CDR3 length is 15 residues. Looked up from germline, CDR1 is ENHRY and CDR2 is SYGVKD. CDR3 nucleotides: TGTGCCATCAGTGAATCTCTAGCGGGAGCGGGGGAGCTGTTTTTT. Translation gives CAISESLAGAGELFF.

The V gene is TRBV19, the J gene TRBJ1-1; D is unclear. The V end was cut by 2 bases, the J end by 2 bases, with 15 bases between. The length of the CDR3 is 16 residues. The germline gives CDR1 LNHDA, CDR2 SQIVND (reference sequence). Written as DNA, the CDR3 is TGTGCCAGTAGTATAAGGCGGGCAGTGCCTAACACTGAAGCTTTCTTT. It is translated as CASSIRRAVPNTEAFF.

V is TRBV7-2 and J is TRBJ2-7; 11 nucleotides match TRBD2. V gave up 5 bases and J gave up 4 bases; unmatched junction bases: 10. The length of the CDR3 is 16 residues. Germline V gene data show CDR1 as SGHTA and CDR2 as FQGNSA. CDR3 bases: TGTGCCAGCAGCAAACTCCTGACTAGCGGGGTTTACGAGCAGTACTTC. Its protein is CASSKLLTSGVYEQYF.

This clone occurred once. V gene TRBV5-1 combines with J gene TRBJ2-3; D not certain. The CDR3 covers 12 residues. Deletions cut 3 bases from V and 9 bases from J, with 11 bases between. Germline values: CDR1 SGHRS, CDR2 YFSETQ. The CDR3 loop is CASSSSLETQYF. Written as DNA, the CDR3 is TGCGCCAGCAGCTCGAGTTTGGAGACGCAGTATTTT.

V usage is TRBV10-1 and J usage is TRBJ2-1; TRBD1 matches 10 bases. This CDR3 region has 14 residues. The V segment lost 4 bases and the J segment 3 bases; nucleotides outside the gene matches: 0. Germline V gives CDR1 WNHNN, CDR2 SYGVQD (reference sequence). Here the CDR3 DNA reads TGCGCCAGCAGTGGGACAGGGGGCTACAATGAGCAGTTCTTC. The encoded protein is CASSGTGGYNEQFF.

This chain connects TRBV6-1 to TRBJ2-2; 11 bases fit TRBD2. The CDR3 loop spans 18 amino acids. CDR1 MNHNS and CDR2 SASEGT come from the germline V gene. V shed 2 bases and J 0 bases; nucleotides not matched to a gene: 5. The CDR3 DNA follows: TGTGCCAGCAGTGAATTTGGGACTAGCGGTACGAACACCGGGGAGCTGTTTTTT. The encoded protein is CASSEFGTSGTNTGELFF.

This clone was picked up a small number of times. The chain has TRBV6-1 and TRBJ1-3; perhaps TRBD1 as D (5 bases). CDR3 length equals 14 residues. The germline gives CDR1 MNHNS, CDR2 SASEGT. The V end was cut by 2 bases, the J end by 2 bases, with 7 bases between. CDR3 loop: CASSEPGTGNTIYF. The CDR3 DNA follows: TGTGCCAGCAGTGAACCAGGGACTGGAAACACCATATATTTT.

The rearrangement uses TRBV11-3 and TRBJ2-3; 10 positions agree with TRBD2. The germline V gene has CDR1 SGHNT and CDR2 YENEEA. V was pared by 1 base and J by 5 bases, with 0 bases of the junction left unmatched. This CDR3 is built from 14 residues. The DNA of the CDR3 is TGTGCCAGCAGCTTAGGACTAGCGGGAGATACGCAGTATTTT. Its translation is CASSLGLAGDTQYF.

V is TRBV28 and J is TRBJ2-7, with 11 bases lining up with TRBD1. V dropped 7 bases and J dropped 2; count of bases not matched to a gene: 10. This CDR3 region has 16 residues. The germline V gene has CDR1 MDHEN and CDR2 SYDVKM. CDR3 region: CASTPPGQGAPYEQYF. In nucleotides, the CDR3 is TGTGCCAGCACACCCCCCGGACAGGGGGCACCCTACGAGCAGTACTTC. Looking up the rest from reference TRBV28 and TRBJ2-7 gives the full variable domain: DVKVTQSSRYLVKRTGEKVFLECVQDMDHENMFWYRQDPGLGLRLIYFSYDVKMKEKGDIPEGYSVSREKKERFSLILESASTNQTSMYLCASTPPGQGAPYEQYFGPGTRLTVT.

The V gene is TRBV6-5, the J gene TRBJ1-2, with D possibly TRBD1 on 6 matching bases. Per the germline V gene, CDR1 is MNHEY and CDR2 is SVGAGI. The CDR3 is 13 amino acids. Trimming pared 8 bases from V and 5 bases from J, leaving 15 bases between. The CDR3 DNA sequence: TGTGCCAGCCGCGCAGGACAGATTTATGGCTACACCTTC. Encoded protein: CASRAGQIYGYTF.

The DNA of the CDR3 is TGCGCCAGCAGCTTGCATGACCCGGGACAGGGCTACAATGAGCAGTTCTTC. Its translation: CASSLHDPGQGYNEQFF. The chain links TRBV5-1 to TRBJ2-1; the match to TRBD1 covers 9 bases. The CDR3 consists of 17 residues. V shed 1 base, J shed 3 bases, and the junction held 8 bases outside the gene matches. The germline gives CDR1 SGHRS, CDR2 YFSETQ.

This chain links TRBV28 with TRBJ2-3; maybe TRBD1 (5 bases). This CDR3 comprises 14 residues. Germline CDR1 and CDR2: MDHEN and SYDVKM. Deletions cut 3 bases from V and 4 bases from J, with 11 bases between. The CDR3 coding sequence is TGTGCCAGCAGTTTTGGTAAGGGGTCAGATACGCAGTATTTT. This sequence encodes CASSFGKGSDTQYF.

This clone has just one count. V gene TRBV5-6 combines with J gene TRBJ1-4, with 8 bases matching TRBD1. This CDR3 region has 17 residues. V was pared by 4 bases and J by 8 bases, with 16 bases of the junction left unmatched. CDR1 is SGHDT and CDR2 is YYEEEE in the germline V gene. The CDR3 DNA follows: TGTGCCAGCAGCCGTACTCCTGGACAGGGATCGAAAGAAAAACTGTTTTTT. This sequence encodes CASSRTPGQGSKEKLFF.